Listed below are T cell receptor beta chains from one sample, sequenced in a study of T cell changes during pregnancy in multiple sclerosis. Using immunoSEQ multiplex PCR, the repertoire was profiled, and TCRdb retains in-frame clones only, with some absent. The table includes under 85,000 clones, around nine tenths detected once. This sample comprised CD4+ T cells from peripheral blood mononuclear cells, obtained in the second trimester of pregnancy. The source of these receptors is a female donor with multiple sclerosis, enrolled in a pregnancy study. CDR3s leave out the opening cysteine and the closing phenylalanine or tryptophan.

TRBV29-1	SVQQGYGYT
TRBV2	ASRTGNNQPQH
TRBV14	ASSQIGPSEAF
TRBV5-6	ASSFGASRQNSPLH
TRBV7-8	ASSLVSETSGSREQF
TRBV5-5	ASRLIDRGNQPQH
TRBV6-1	ASSALAGDTDTQY
TRBV7-2	ASSLVTGRTEAF
TRBV5-1	ASSSGQINEKLF
TRBV19	ASSMSGLAVYEQY
TRBV11-3	ASSRGGRAEAF
TRBV28	ASSFRQGGQH
TRBV21-1	ASSIGGNSYSPLH
TRBV4-1	ASSQDISSTGYTVEQY
TRBV5-1	ASSLIDRGNTEAF
TRBV18	ASSPPGLGASMHEQY
TRBV7-3	ASSLTGASTDTQY
TRBV5-8	ASSLGGGQSSTDTQY
TRBV7-2	ASSRFTGQGAFGGGYT
TRBV6-5	ASRRSYNQPQH
TRBV7-9	ASSSQGELAKNIQY
TRBV10-3	AISGRMAGGETQY
TRBV2	ASSELAGDGTYEQY
TRBV7-2	ASSGSSGNTIY
TRBV11-2	ASSLVGGSNYGYT
TRBV5-1	ASSPGGTGSAYGYT